This record looks at one T cell receptor (beta chain) sequence and its context. Unmatched junction bases numbered 11, after V lost 9 bases and J lost 0 bases. There are 16 residues in the CDR3. Germline CDR1 MGHDK, CDR2 SYGVNS. Unseparated into fractions, whole blood served as the source from which total RNA was extracted. The data are from a study of human T cells and chemical hapten exposure. TCRdb passed the 5' RACE reads through MiXCR, listing each CDR3 protein once. The sample yields approximately 140,000 distinct CDR3 sequences, around 4.4% seen once. The sequence was collected from a female donor in good health. The V and J genes are TRBV25-1 and TRBJ1-5; 7 positions agree with TRBD1. CDR3 coding DNA: TGTGCCAGTACCGGGACAGACAATTATAGCAATCAGCCCCAGCATTTT. Its translation: CASTGTDNYSNQPQHF.